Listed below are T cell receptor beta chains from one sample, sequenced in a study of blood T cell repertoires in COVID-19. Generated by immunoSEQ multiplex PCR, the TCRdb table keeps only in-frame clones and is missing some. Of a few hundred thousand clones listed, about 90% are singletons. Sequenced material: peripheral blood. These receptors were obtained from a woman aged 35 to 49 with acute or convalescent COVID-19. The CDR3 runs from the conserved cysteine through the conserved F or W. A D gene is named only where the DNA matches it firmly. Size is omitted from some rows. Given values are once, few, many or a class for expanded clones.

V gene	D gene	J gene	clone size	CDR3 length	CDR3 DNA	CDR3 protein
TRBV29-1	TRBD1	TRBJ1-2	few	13	TGCAGCGGGACAGGGGGCCGAGACTATGGCTACACCTTC	CSGTGGRDYGYTF
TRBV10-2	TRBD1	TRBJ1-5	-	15	TGCGCCAGCAATCTACAGGGGCTAGGCAATCAGCCCCAGCATTTT	CASNLQGLGNQPQHF
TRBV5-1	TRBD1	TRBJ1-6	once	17	TGCGCCAGCAGCTTGGCCAGGGGGTCTAACTATAATTCACCCCTCCACTTT	CASSLARGSNYNSPLHF
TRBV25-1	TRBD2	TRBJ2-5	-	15	TGTGCCAGCAGTCCCACTAGCGGGGGGGCGGAGACCCAGTACTTC	CASSPTSGGAETQYF
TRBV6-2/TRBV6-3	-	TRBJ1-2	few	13	TGTGCCAGCAGTCCCCCCAGGTTCTATGGCTACACCTTC	CASSPPRFYGYTF
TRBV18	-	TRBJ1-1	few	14	TGTGCCAGCTCACCAGGGACTTCGAACACTGAAGCTTTCTTT	CASSPGTSNTEAFF
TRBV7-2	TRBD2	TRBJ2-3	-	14	TGTGCCAGCAGCCTCGGACCGGGGGGGGATACGCAGTATTTT	CASSLGPGGDTQYF
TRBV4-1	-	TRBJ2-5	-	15	TGCGCCAGCAGCCAAGATGCTGGGTCTAGCAGGCCCCAGTACTTC	CASSQDAGSSRPQYF
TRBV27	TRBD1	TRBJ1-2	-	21	TGTGCCAGCAGTTTAGGGCCAGGCTACGTGGGACAGGGGCAAACTAACTATGGCTACACCTTC	CASSLGPGYVGQGQTNYGYTF
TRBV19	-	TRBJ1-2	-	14	TGTGCCAGTAGAAGGACAGCCCTTAACTATGGCTACACCTTC	CASRRTALNYGYTF
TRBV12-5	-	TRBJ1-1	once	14	TGTGCTAGTGGGGTAAACGGGGGGGCGTCTGAAGCTTTCTTT	CASGVNGGASEAFF
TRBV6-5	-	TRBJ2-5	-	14	TGTGCCAGCAATAGGAGGGCCCTACGAGAGACCCAGTACTTC	CASNRRALRETQYF
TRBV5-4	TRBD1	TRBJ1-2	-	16	TGTGCCAGCAGCTTGGGACAGGGGCGTCGTGGCTATGGCTACACCTTC	CASSLGQGRRGYGYTF
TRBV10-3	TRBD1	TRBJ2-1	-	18	TGTGCCATCAGCCCCGGGACAGGGACGGGGAGCTCCTACAATGAGCAGTTCTTC	CAISPGTGTGSSYNEQFF
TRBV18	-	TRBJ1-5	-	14	TGTGCCAGCTCACCATACAGGGCTGCTCAGCCCCAGCATTTT	CASSPYRAAQPQHF
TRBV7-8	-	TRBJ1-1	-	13	TGTGCCAGCAGCTTAGGACTCGGGGGTGAAGCTTTCTTT	CASSLGLGGEAFF
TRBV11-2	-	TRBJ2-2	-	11	TGTGCCAGCAGCTGGAGCGGGGAGCTGTTTTTT	CASSWSGELFF
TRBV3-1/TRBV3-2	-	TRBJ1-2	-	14	TGTGCCAGCAGCCAAGTCGACAGGAACTATGGCTACACCTTC	CASSQVDRNYGYTF
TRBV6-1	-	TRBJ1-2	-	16	TGTGCCAGCAGTGGCGGCGGCCAGGGACTTCGACAGGGCTACACCTTC	CASSGGGQGLRQGYTF
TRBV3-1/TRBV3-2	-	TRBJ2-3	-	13	TGTGCCAGCAGCCGGACGGGAAAAGATACGCAGTATTTT	CASSRTGKDTQYF
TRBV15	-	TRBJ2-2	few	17	TGTGCCACCAGCAACGGACTGGCTCGAATCGGCACCGGGGAGCTGTTTTTT	CATSNGLARIGTGELFF
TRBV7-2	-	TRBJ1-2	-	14	TGTGCCAGCAGCCCCGGGAGCGGAGTGGGGGGCTACACCTTC	CASSPGSGVGGYTF
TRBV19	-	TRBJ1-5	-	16	TGTGCCAGTAGTCCCAGGCCCACATATAGCAATCAGCCCCAGCATTTT	CASSPRPTYSNQPQHF
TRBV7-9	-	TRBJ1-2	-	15	TGTGCCAGCAGCTTAGGCGCGCGTAATAACTATGGCTACACCTTC	CASSLGARNNYGYTF
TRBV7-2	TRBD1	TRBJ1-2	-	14	TGTGCCAGCAGCTTTGACAGGGGATTCTATGGCTACACCTTC	CASSFDRGFYGYTF
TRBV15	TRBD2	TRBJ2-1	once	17	TGTGCCACCAGCAGAGATTTGCTAGCGGGGGGTTACAATGAGCAGTTCTTC	CATSRDLLAGGYNEQFF
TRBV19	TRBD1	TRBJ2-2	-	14	TGTGCCAGTAGTTGGGGACAGGGGACCGGGGAGCTGTTTTTT	CASSWGQGTGELFF
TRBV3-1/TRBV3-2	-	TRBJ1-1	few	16	TGTGCCAGCAGCCCAAGGTCGGGCAGGGCTGACACTGAAGCTTTCTTT	CASSPRSGRADTEAFF
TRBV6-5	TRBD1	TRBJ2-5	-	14	TGTGCCAGCAGTTGGGGACAGGGAAGGGAGACCCAGTACTTC	CASSWGQGRETQYF
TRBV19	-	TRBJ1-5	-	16	TGTGCCAGTAGTAGAAGGGGAATCGATCCCGATCAGCCCCAGCATTTT	CASSRRGIDPDQPQHF
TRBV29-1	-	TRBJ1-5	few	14	TGCAGCGTTGAATTTTTCCATCAGGGTCAGCCCCAGCATTTT	CSVEFFHQGQPQHF
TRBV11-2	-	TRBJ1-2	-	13	TGTGCCAGCAGCTTAGGCCTGGCAGGTGGCTACACCTTC	CASSLGLAGGYTF
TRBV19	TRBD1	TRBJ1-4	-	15	TGTGCCAGCAGCCTACAGGGGGCTGGTAATGAAAAACTGTTTTTT	CASSLQGAGNEKLFF
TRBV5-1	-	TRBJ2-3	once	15	TGCGCCAGCAGCTTGGGAGAACTTAGCACAGATACGCAGTATTTT	CASSLGELSTDTQYF
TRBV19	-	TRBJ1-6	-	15	TGTGCCAGTAACACGGGTGGCTCCTATAATTCACCCCTCCACTTT	CASNTGGSYNSPLHF
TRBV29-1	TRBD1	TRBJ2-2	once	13	TGCAGCGTACCGACAGGGAAAGACGGGGAGCTGTTTTTT	CSVPTGKDGELFF
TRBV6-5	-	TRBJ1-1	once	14	TGTGCCAGAAGCGGTGTCACACTGAACACTGAAGCTTTCTTT	CARSGVTLNTEAFF